This passage covers 4 T cell receptor beta chains from one sample sequenced in a study of blood T cells in healthy people across ages. Together with a sample-barcoded 5' primer, a J-beta primer mix was included in a second PCR lasting roughly 7 to 11 cycles. TCRdb itself ran the 5' RACE reads through MiXCR, one entry per CDR3 protein. In the table there are 1,100,000 or so distinct CDR3 sequences, under 45% of which are singletons. Sequenced: blood. The source is a woman aged 55-75 years in good health.

This clonotype was detected a few times. The CDR3 here is CSARVASGSPSYEQYF. Written as DNA, the CDR3 is TGCAGTGCTAGAGTGGCTAGCGGGTCCCCATCCTACGAGCAGTACTTC. The genes are TRBV20-1 and TRBJ2-7; 8 positions agree with TRBD2. The V and J ends lost 1 base and 1 base, in that order; junction bases with no gene match: 9. Germline V gene data show CDR1 as DFQATT and CDR2 as SNEGSKA (reference sequence). The CDR3 covers 16 residues.

J is TRBJ2-5 and V is TRBV12-3 or TRBV12-4, with a weak D call TRBD1 (5 bases). Between the trimmed V and J ends, which lost 3 bases and 3 bases, there was a span of 14 bases. This CDR3 spans 15 amino acids. CDR3 bases: TGTGCCAGCAGTTTCTCTCAGCCAGGGAAAGAGACCCAGTACTTC. Translation: CASSFSQPGKETQYF.

This clonotype was recorded only once. The V call is TRBV15, the J call TRBJ2-1; D unresolved. The CDR3 is 14 residues long. Deletions cut 1 base from V and 9 bases from J, with 13 bases between. Germline lookup yields CDR1 LNHNV and CDR2 YYDKDF (reference sequence). The CDR3 is CATSRGAQNAEQFF. The CDR3 DNA follows: TGTGCCACCAGCAGAGGGGCCCAGAATGCTGAGCAGTTCTTC.

This chain uses TRBV25-1 with TRBJ1-1; 8 positions agree with TRBD1. V shed 4 bases, J shed 4 bases, and the junction held 5 bases outside the gene matches. The CDR3 contains 14 residues. CDR1 is MGHDK and CDR2 is SYGVNS in the germline V gene. The CDR3 spells CASSAGGTGTEAFF. CDR3 DNA sequence: TGTGCCAGCAGTGCGGGGGGGACAGGCACTGAAGCTTTCTTT.